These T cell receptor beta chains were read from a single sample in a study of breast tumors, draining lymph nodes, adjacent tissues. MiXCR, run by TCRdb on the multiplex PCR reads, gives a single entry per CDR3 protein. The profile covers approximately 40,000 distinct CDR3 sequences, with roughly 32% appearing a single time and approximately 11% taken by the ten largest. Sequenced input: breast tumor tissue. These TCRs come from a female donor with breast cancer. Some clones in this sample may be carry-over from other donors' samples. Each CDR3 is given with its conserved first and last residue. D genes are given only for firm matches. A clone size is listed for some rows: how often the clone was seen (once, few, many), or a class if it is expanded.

TGTGCCAGCAGCACCATAGCTGCGACCGGGGAGCTGTTTTTT CASSTIAATGELFF - TRBJ2-2 few TRBV7-3 14
TGCGCCAGCAGCCTCGACTGGGAGACCCAGTACTTC CASSLDWETQYF - TRBJ2-5 many TRBV4-1 12
TGTGCCAGCAGCTTTCACGACCTCAGGGGTGCGGGCTCACCCCTCCACTTT CASSFHDLRGAGSPLHF - TRBJ1-6 few TRBV7-9 17
TGTGCCAGCAGTTTGGCTAGCGCCTACGAGCAGTACTTC CASSLASAYEQYF - TRBJ2-7 many TRBV12-3/TRBV12-4 13
TGTGCCAGCAGTGAACCCCCCCCAGGAAACACCATATATTTT CASSEPPPGNTIYF - TRBJ1-3 many TRBV6-1 14
TGTGCCAGCAGTGGGGGACAGGGAGGCACAGATACGCAGTATTTT CASSGGQGGTDTQYF TRBD1 TRBJ2-3 many TRBV2 15
TGTGCCAGCAGCCGTCGGGACACCCTTGAGGAGACCCAGTACTTC CASSRRDTLEETQYF - TRBJ2-5 - TRBV5-4 15
TGTGCCAGCAGCGTAGAGATGGATTTCTACAATGAGCAGTTCTTC CASSVEMDFYNEQFF - TRBJ2-1 many TRBV9 15
TGTGCCAGCAGCCAATCACGGCCGAACACCGGGGAGCTGTTTTTT CASSQSRPNTGELFF - TRBJ2-2 many TRBV16 15
TGTGCCAGCAGCCCGCATGGGGGAGGGGTCAATGAGCAGTTCTTC CASSPHGGGVNEQFF TRBD2 TRBJ2-1 many TRBV7-2 15
TGTGCCAGCAGCCAACGGGGTGGGCAGTACTTC CASSQRGGQYF - TRBJ2-7 many TRBV14 11
TGTGCCAGCAGCCAAGATAGACTAGCGGGAGGTGGGGATACGCAGTATTTT CASSQDRLAGGGDTQYF TRBD2 TRBJ2-3 - TRBV5-8 17
TGTGCCACCAGCCGTTGGGACAGGTCCTACGAGCAGTACTTC CATSRWDRSYEQYF TRBD1 TRBJ2-7 - TRBV15 14
TGTGCCAGCAGTTTACAGTCTAGCACAGATACGCAGTATTTT CASSLQSSTDTQYF - TRBJ2-3 many TRBV12-3/TRBV12-4 14
TGCAGTGCTGTGCCCCTAGGCGGACTAAGCCCGAGGTGGGAGCCCCAAGAGACCCAGTACTTC CSAVPLGGLSPRWEPQETQYF - TRBJ2-5 many TRBV20-1 21
TGTGCCAGCACCTTAAGCCCACTAGCGGGAGTCACAGATACGCAGTATTTT CASTLSPLAGVTDTQYF TRBD2 TRBJ2-3 many TRBV6-1 17
TGTGCCAGCAGTTACGGGGAGAGGGGTACGCAGTATTTT CASSYGERGTQYF - TRBJ2-3 - TRBV6-2/TRBV6-3 13
TGTGCCAGCAGTGGCGGGAGGGCCTTCTACGAGCAGTACTTC CASSGGRAFYEQYF TRBD2 TRBJ2-7 many TRBV6-2/TRBV6-3 14
TGTGCCAGCAGTCTACCGACAGTTAATGAAAAACTGTTTTTT CASSLPTVNEKLFF - TRBJ1-4 few TRBV28 14
TGTGCCAGCAGTGCCAGCGGGAGGTTTGGCACCGGGGAGCTGTTTTTT CASSASGRFGTGELFF TRBD2 TRBJ2-2 many TRBV6-4 16
TGTGCCAGCAGCCAAGGGACCGTTGGCACAGATACGCAGTATTTT CASSQGTVGTDTQYF - TRBJ2-3 few TRBV3-1 15
TGCGCCAGCCAAAAAGGGACAGGGTCCTACGAGCAGTACTTC CASQKGTGSYEQYF TRBD1 TRBJ2-7 - TRBV10-1 14
TGTGCCAGCAGTGAGGCGTACGAGCAGTACTTC CASSEAYEQYF - TRBJ2-7 - TRBV6-1 11
TGTGCCAGCAGCTCGGGACTAGCGGGGTATGAGCAGTTCTTC CASSSGLAGYEQFF TRBD2 TRBJ2-1 - TRBV11-2 14
TGTGCCAGCAGCTCGACTAGCGGGCGCACAGATACGCAGTATTTT CASSSTSGRTDTQYF TRBD2 TRBJ2-3 - TRBV7-9 15
TGCAGTGTAGGGGCCTATAATTCACCCCTCCACTTT CSVGAYNSPLHF - TRBJ1-6 - TRBV20-1 12
TGCGCCAGCAGGGCAGCGGGAGGTGGGTCCTACAATGAGCAGTTCTTC CASRAAGGGSYNEQFF TRBD2 TRBJ2-1 - TRBV5-1 16
TGCGCCAGCGGAAGAGGGGATACGCAGTATTTT CASGRGDTQYF - TRBJ2-3 many TRBV5-1 11
TGTGCCAGCAGCCGTGGGACAGGGGAGGGCTACGAGCAGTACTTC CASSRGTGEGYEQYF TRBD1 TRBJ2-7 many TRBV7-6 15
TGTGCCACCAGCAGCGACGCAAGACTAGCGGGCACCTACAATGAGCAGTTCTTC CATSSDARLAGTYNEQFF TRBD2 TRBJ2-1 many TRBV15 18
TGCGCCAGCAGCGGAAACAGGGGAGATACGCAGTATTTT CASSGNRGDTQYF TRBD1 TRBJ2-3 once TRBV5-1 13
TGTGCCACCAGCAGAGATTGGGGTAAACTGTTTTTT CATSRDWGKLFF - TRBJ1-4 many TRBV15 12
TGTGCCAGCAGCTTAGATACACTAGCGGGAGCATATGAGCAGTTCTTC CASSLDTLAGAYEQFF TRBD2 TRBJ2-1 - TRBV11-2 16
TGTGCCAGCAGCGGACCACGACAGGGGGCTTTCACAGATACGCAGTATTTT CASSGPRQGAFTDTQYF TRBD1 TRBJ2-3 - TRBV6-5 17
TGTGCCAGCAGCCAAGACAGGGCCATGAGGGGCTACACCTTC CASSQDRAMRGYTF TRBD1 TRBJ1-2 many TRBV5-8 14
TGTGCCAGCAGCGTCACTAGCGCGAGCTCCTACAATGAGCAGTTCTTC CASSVTSASSYNEQFF TRBD2 TRBJ2-1 many TRBV7-8 16
TGTGCCAGCAGCCCACGGCCCTCAGCGGCCACCTACGAGCAGTACTTC CASSPRPSAATYEQYF - TRBJ2-7 - TRBV7-2 16
TGTGCCAGCAGTGGAGAGGGACCCTATGGCTACACCTTC CASSGEGPYGYTF - TRBJ1-2 many TRBV2 13